This T cell receptor beta chain derives from a study of blood T cell repertoires in COVID-19. For the study at large: Some COVID-19 samples were acute and others convalescent; all came from the United States, Italy and Spain.

Followed longitudinally, the Seattle patients had been enrolled during active infection. The CDR3 spans 15 residues. The germline V gene has CDR1 MNHEY and CDR2 SVGAGI. Trimming stripped 6 bases from V and 3 bases from J, with 15 bases between. In the original processing: From reference gene primer amplification, estimates of nucleated cell counts were derived. Sequencing used immunoSEQ multiplex PCR; TCRdb keeps in-frame clones, though not all of them. That table supplies the V and J calls and clone size; D and trimming were determined from the DNA. The table shows 250,000 to 300,000 clones, with roughly nine tenths occurring only once.

The sample was peripheral blood. The receptor's source is a woman aged 25 to 39 with COVID-19, enrolled during active disease. This chain connects TRBV6-5 to TRBJ1-5; D unresolved. CDR3 loop: CASSPGRPLNQPQHF. The CDR3 nucleotides read TGTGCCAGCAGCCCCGGGAGACCGCTCAATCAGCCCCAGCATTTT.